These 9 T cell receptor beta chains share one sample of origin, sequenced in a study of shared clonotypes between healthy human individuals. Selected positively for CCR7 and CD45RO-negative, naive CD8 cells excluded terminally differentiated effector memory CD45RA+ cells. Using immunoSEQ multiplex PCR, the repertoire was profiled, and TCRdb retains in-frame clones only, with some absent. Among about 2 million clones listed, over 85% were seen once. Material: naive CD8+ T cells sorted from blood. All receptors come from a young man in good health.

The rearrangement uses TRBV6-6 and TRBJ2-1, with 11 bases aligning to TRBD2. Per the germline V gene, CDR1 is MNHNY and CDR2 is SVGAGI (reference sequence). The CDR3 sequence is 15 residues long. The J segment lost 6 bases and the V segment lost 6 bases, leaving 7 bases of the junction unmatched. CDR3 nucleotide sequence: TGTGCCAGCAGGTCAACTAGCGGGAGCTTCAATGAGCAGTTCTTC. It codes for CASRSTSGSFNEQFF.

The V gene is TRBV4-1, the J gene TRBJ1-6, with 8 bases lining up with TRBD1. J gave up 6 bases and V 2 bases, and 6 bases lay outside the gene matches. This CDR3 is built from 16 residues. Germline V gene lookup returns CDR1 MGHRA and CDR2 YSYEKL. The CDR3, as DNA: TGCGCCAGCAGCCAAACTACAGGGGGACTTAATTCACCCCTCCACTTT. The encoded protein is CASSQTTGGLNSPLHF.

This sequence joins TRBV9 and TRBJ2-1, with TRBD2 identical over 9 bases. V lost 0 bases and J lost 5; bases outside the gene matches: 9. Per the germline V gene, CDR1 is SGDLS and CDR2 is YYNGEE. The CDR3 totals 17 residues. CDR3: CASSVDRREGRHNEQFF. Written as DNA, the CDR3 is TGTGCCAGCAGCGTAGATCGGCGGGAGGGCCGGCACAATGAGCAGTTCTTC.

The chain links TRBV5-1 to TRBJ2-7, with D uncertain. Looked up from germline, CDR1 is SGHRS and CDR2 is YFSETQ. Trimming took off 0 bases at V and 3 bases at J, with 13 bases between the two ends. The CDR3 has 15 amino acids. CDR3 sequence: CASSLAGDLLYEQYF. CDR3 coding DNA: TGCGCCAGCAGCTTGGCCGGAGACTTACTCTACGAGCAGTACTTC.

The genes are TRBV7-9 and TRBJ2-1; the match to TRBD2 covers 10 bases. The CDR3 totals 15 residues. CDR1 SEHNR and CDR2 FQNEAQ come from the germline V gene (reference sequence). J was trimmed by 8 bases and V by 5 bases; bases with no gene match: 9. CDR3 residues: CASSPPGLATHEQFF. The CDR3 region has the DNA TGTGCCAGCAGCCCTCCGGGACTAGCGACCCATGAGCAGTTCTTC.

This chain uses TRBV29-1 with TRBJ2-1; 13 bases align to TRBD2. The CDR3 has 15 residues. Trimming took 4 bases from V and 5 from J; bases not matched to a gene: 5. The germline gives CDR1 SQVTM, CDR2 ANQGSEA. In nucleotides, the CDR3 is TGCAGCGTTGGACTAGCGGGGGGCCCTGACAATGAGCAGTTCTTC. This translates into CSVGLAGGPDNEQFF.

The chain links TRBV27 to TRBJ2-3; 8 nucleotides match TRBD1. J gave up 6 bases and V 4 bases, and 6 bases lay outside the gene matches. CDR1 and CDR2 (germline): MNHEY, SMNVEV (reference sequence). The CDR3 has 14 amino acids. The CDR3, as DNA: TGTGCCAGCAGTTATGGGACAGGATTGGATACGCAGTATTTT. Its protein is CASSYGTGLDTQYF.

The V gene is TRBV9, the J gene TRBJ2-3, with D tentatively TRBD2 (5 bases). Germline loops: CDR1 SGDLS, CDR2 YYNGEE. Trimming stripped 0 bases from V and 2 bases from J, with 19 bases between. The CDR3 length is 18 residues. CDR3: CASSVEDSVYALTDTQYF. CDR3 DNA: TGTGCCAGCAGCGTAGAGGACTCGGTCTACGCCCTCACAGATACGCAGTATTTT.

This rearrangement joins TRBV6-1 to TRBJ2-7; 7 bases align to TRBD2. Germline CDR1 is MNHNS and CDR2 is SASEGT. CDR3 length: 16 residues. J gave up 2 bases and V 3 bases, and 10 bases lay outside the gene matches. CDR3 protein: CASSEGPGLSPYEQYF. The CDR3 DNA reads as TGTGCCAGCAGTGAGGGGCCGGGACTATCGCCCTACGAGCAGTACTTC.